What follows describes a single T cell receptor (beta chain). The antigen it binds to is not known. Qualities for individual bases were not recorded, and no much larger clone is one base off. The source of the sample is a study of graft-versus-host responses after intestinal transplantation (TCRdb year 2021). Concerning the study at large: Multivisceral, liver-intestinal, or isolated intestinal transplants were received by the recipients. Every recipient was given anti-thymocyte globulin induction, followed by approximately 3 years of maintenance tacrolimus and steroids. After intestinal transplantation, graft-versus-host and host-versus-graft alloreactive T cell clones in the graft, circulation and bone marrow were tracked using bulk TCR-beta CDR3 sequencing. Alloreactive clones were identified by sequencing pre-transplant mixed lymphocyte reaction products and comparing them with unstimulated pre-transplant donor and recipient T cells. Of the roughly 26 intestinal transplant recipients enrolled in the cohort, one of whom was a retransplant, a few patients without pretransplant specimens were excluded. A peak of at least 4% donor T cells among recipient peripheral blood mononuclear cells was the definition used for donor T cell macrochimerism. Instead of going to the commercial service, samples from three later patients were sequenced in-house on an Illumina MiSeq and processed with MiXCR.

Summary of the overall study and its limitations: Patients with donor T cell macrochimerism had high GvH to HvG T cell clonal ratios in their allografts. The relatively low number and heterogeneity of intestinal transplant patients limited the conclusions. Early after transplant, peak levels of circulating GvH clones were associated with declines in HvG clones. GvH clones were detected in recipient bone marrow, and some of these GvH clones were observed earlier in ileal mucosa or blood, consistent with an intestinal mucosal origin.

According to the study, the label for this sample's time point signals: cells obtained before transplantation from donor or recipient. CD3+CD4+ and CD3+CD8+ populations were FACS-sorted from unstimulated pre-transplant donor and recipient cells taken from spleen or lymph nodes. CDR1 and CDR2 were assigned from the germline V gene as SGHTA and FQGTGA. The CDR3 measures 14 amino acids from cysteine to phenylalanine. Only CDR3 DNA remains: 42 bases, in frame from the first base. V and J are trimmed by 5 bases and 5 bases, and the gene matches miss 7 bases of the junction. The library was built by means of the immunoSEQ multiplex PCR assay. For most patients, genomic DNA was isolated using the Qiagen DNeasy Blood and Tissue Kit and was shipped frozen to Adaptive Biotechnologies for TCR sequencing. High-throughput TCR-beta CDR3 sequencing of genomic DNA from most patients was performed by Adaptive Biotechnologies. On the study's bioinformatics: Adaptive's ImmunoSEQ software supplied the TCR sequencing data for approximately 18 patients, while MiXCR and VDJtools were used to process a few other patients. CD4 versus CD8 sorting errors were corrected by removing sequences found in both subsets at a frequency ratio below 5:1. Because the origin of CDR3 nucleotide sequences shared between donor and recipient could not be assigned, those sequences were removed. To count as alloreactive, a clone needed at least 2-fold expansion over unstimulated cells and a minimum CFSE-low frequency of 0.002% (template counts) or 0.001% (read counts). Clones were considered mappable if detected in sequenced pre-transplant spleen, lymph node, or MLR CFSE-low populations of the donor or recipient. The cumulative frequency of alloreactive clones was calculated as a percentage of all sequences, weighted by copy number. TCRdb stores this immuneACCESS table with in-frame sequences only. Part of the clones is absent; in the studies checked, under half of the shortfall reflects unresolved V genes, and no reason is known for the rest. The DNA was the basis for D and trimming; V, J and clone size are from that table. The sample table shows 65,000 to 90,000 clones, and more than 85% are seen once. About 7.3% of the sample belongs to the ten largest clones.

The receptor comes from a human donor who was the organ donor for an intestinal transplant. The V gene is TRBV7-3 and the J gene is TRBJ2-7, with 9 middle bases fitting TRBD1. The sequencing here drew on unstimulated CD8+ T cells sorted from spleen or lymph node cells, taken before transplant. The sequence in DNA is TGTGCCAGCAGCCTCTGGACAGGGGCGGACGAGCAGTACTTC. Its amino acids are CASSLWTGADEQYF.